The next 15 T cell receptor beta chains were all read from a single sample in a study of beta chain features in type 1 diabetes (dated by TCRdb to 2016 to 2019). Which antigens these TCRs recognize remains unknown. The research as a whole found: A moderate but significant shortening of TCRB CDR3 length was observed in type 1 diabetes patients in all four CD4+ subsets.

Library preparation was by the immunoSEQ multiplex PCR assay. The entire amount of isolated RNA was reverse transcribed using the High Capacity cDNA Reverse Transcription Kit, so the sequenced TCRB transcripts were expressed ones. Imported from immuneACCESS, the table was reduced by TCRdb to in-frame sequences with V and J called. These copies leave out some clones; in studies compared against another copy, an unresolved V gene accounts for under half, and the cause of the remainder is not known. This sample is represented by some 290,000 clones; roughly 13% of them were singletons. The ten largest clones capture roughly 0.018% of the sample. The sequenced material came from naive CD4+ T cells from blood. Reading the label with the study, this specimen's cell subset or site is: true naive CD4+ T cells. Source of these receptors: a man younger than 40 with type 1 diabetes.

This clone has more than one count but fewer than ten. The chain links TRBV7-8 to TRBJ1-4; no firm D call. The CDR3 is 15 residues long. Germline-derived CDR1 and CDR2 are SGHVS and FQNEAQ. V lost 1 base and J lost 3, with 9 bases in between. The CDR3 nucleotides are TGTGCCAGCAGCTTAGGTACCAGTTCTAATGAAAAACTGTTTTTT. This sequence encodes CASSLGTSSNEKLFF.

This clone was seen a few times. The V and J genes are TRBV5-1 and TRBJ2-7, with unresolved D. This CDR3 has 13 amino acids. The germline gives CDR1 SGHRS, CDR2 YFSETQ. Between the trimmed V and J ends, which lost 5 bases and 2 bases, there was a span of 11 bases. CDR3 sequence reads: CASSQEKTYEQYF. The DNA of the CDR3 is TGCGCCAGCAGTCAGGAAAAAACCTACGAGCAGTACTTC.

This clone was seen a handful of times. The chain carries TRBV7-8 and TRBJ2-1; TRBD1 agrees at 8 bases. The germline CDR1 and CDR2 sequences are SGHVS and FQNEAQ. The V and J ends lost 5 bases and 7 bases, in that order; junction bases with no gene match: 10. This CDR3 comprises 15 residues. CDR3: CASSHDRGRRNEQFF. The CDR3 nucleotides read TGTGCCAGCAGCCATGACAGGGGACGGAGGAATGAGCAGTTCTTC.

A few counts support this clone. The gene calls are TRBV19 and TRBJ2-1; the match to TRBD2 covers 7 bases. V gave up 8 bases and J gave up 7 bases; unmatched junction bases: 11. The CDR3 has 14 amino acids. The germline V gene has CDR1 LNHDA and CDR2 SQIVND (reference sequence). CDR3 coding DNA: TGTGCCAGTTGCGGGAGTCCCTTTGGGAATGAGCAGTTCTTC. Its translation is CASCGSPFGNEQFF.

CDR3 amino acids: CAGCGLPPHEQYF. The CDR3 DNA reads TGCGCCGGCTGTGGTCTGCCCCCCCACGAGCAGTACTTC. The chain recombines TRBV5-1 with TRBJ2-7; D unresolved. There are 13 residues in the CDR3. Per germline, CDR1 SGHRS and CDR2 YFSETQ. The V end was cut by 10 bases, the J end by 5 bases, with 19 bases between. The entire variable domain, with the rest obtained from reference TRBV5-1 and TRBJ2-7, is as follows: KAGVTQTPRYLIKTRGQQVTLSCSPISGHRSVSWYQQTPGQGLQFLFEYFSETQRNKGNFPGRFSGRQFSNSRSEMNVSTLELGDSALYLCAGCGLPPHEQYFGPGTRLTVT.

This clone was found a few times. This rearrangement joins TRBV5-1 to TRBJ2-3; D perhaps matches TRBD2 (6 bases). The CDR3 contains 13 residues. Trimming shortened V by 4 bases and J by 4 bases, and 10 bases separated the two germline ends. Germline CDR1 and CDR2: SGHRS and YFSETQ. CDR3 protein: CASSEGTPDTQYF. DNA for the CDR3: TGCGCCAGCAGCGAAGGGACTCCAGATACGCAGTATTTT.

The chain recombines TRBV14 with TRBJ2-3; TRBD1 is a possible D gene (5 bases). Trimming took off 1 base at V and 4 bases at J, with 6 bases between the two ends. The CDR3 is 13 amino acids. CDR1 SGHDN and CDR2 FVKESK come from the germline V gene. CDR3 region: CASSQGGADTQYF. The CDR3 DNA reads TGTGCCAGCAGCCAAGGGGGCGCAGATACGCAGTATTTT.

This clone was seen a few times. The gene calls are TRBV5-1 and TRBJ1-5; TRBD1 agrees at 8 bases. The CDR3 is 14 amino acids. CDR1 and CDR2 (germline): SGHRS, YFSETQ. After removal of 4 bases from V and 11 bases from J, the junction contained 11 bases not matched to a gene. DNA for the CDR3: TGCGCCAGCAGCACCGGGACAGGCTCGGGGGCCCAGCATTTT. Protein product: CASSTGTGSGAQHF.

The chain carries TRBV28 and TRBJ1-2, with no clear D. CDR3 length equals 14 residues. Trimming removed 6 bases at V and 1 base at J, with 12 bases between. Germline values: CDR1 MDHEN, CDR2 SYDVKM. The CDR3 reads CASRTLASNYGYTF. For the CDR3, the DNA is TGTGCCAGCAGGACTCTCGCCAGTAACTATGGCTACACCTTC.

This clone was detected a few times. CDR3 in DNA: TGTGCCAGCAGCTTAGCAGGGGCGCTGGGAGATACGCAGTATTTT. Translated, it gives CASSLAGALGDTQYF. This chain connects TRBV7-6 to TRBJ2-3, with a possible D match to TRBD1 (5 bases). The CDR3 has 15 amino acids. V was shortened by 0 bases and J by 5 bases, with 12 bases between the two germline ends. CDR1 is SGHVS and CDR2 is FNYEAQ in the germline V gene.

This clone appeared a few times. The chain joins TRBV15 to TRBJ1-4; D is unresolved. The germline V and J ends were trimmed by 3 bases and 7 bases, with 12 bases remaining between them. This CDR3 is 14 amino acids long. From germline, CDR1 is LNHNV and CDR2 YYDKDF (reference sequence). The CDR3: CATSSLEGVEKLFF. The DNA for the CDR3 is TGTGCCACCAGCAGTCTCGAGGGAGTTGAAAAACTGTTTTTT.

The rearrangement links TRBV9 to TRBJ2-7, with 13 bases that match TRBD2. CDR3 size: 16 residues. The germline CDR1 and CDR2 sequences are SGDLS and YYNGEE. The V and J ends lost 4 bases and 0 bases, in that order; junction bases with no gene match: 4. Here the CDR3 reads CASSPRTSGSSYEQYF. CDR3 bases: TGTGCCAGCAGCCCAAGGACTAGCGGGAGCTCCTACGAGCAGTACTTC.

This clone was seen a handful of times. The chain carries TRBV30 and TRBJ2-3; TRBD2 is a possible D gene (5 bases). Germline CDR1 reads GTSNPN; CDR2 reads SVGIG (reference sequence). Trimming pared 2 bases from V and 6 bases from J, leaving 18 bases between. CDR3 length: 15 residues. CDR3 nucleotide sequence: TGTGCCTGGAGTCGGGCCCCCGTCCGCGGGGATACGCAGTATTTT. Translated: CAWSRAPVRGDTQYF.

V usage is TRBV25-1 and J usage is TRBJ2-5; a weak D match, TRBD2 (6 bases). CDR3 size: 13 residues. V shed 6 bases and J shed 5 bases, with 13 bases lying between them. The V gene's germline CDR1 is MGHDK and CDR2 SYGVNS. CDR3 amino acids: CASRLTGSETQYF. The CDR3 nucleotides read TGTGCCAGCAGGCTAACCGGGAGTGAGACCCAGTACTTC.

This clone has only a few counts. The CDR3 DNA follows: TGTGCCAGCAGTTCCGCGGGGGAGACCCAGTACTTC. Protein product: CASSSAGETQYF. The chain recombines TRBV6-6 with TRBJ2-5; a possible D gene is TRBD2 (6 bases). This CDR3 region has 12 residues. CDR1 is MNHNY, CDR2 SVGAGI, per germline (reference sequence). V lost 4 bases, J lost 5 bases, and 8 bases lay in between.